Each of the 5 T cell receptor beta chains below was sequenced from the same sample in a study of CD8+CD57+ T cells in acquired aplastic anemia. Only patients with CD8+CD57+ cell expansion on flow cytometry were chosen for sequencing. CDR3 and TCR beta VDJ profiling relied on genomic DNA as the template. A single record per CDR3 protein comes from TCRdb applying MiXCR to the reads. The sample holds about 190,000 distinct CDR3 sequences; roughly half are singletons and the top ten take over 7.5%. Sequencing was done on a sample of sorted CD4+, CD8+, or CD8+CD57+ T cells (not recorded which) from PBMCs. Every receptor here comes from a human donor with aplastic anemia.

The chain has TRBV24-1 and TRBJ1-5; 11 bases agree with TRBD1. Trimming cost V 4 bases and J 6 bases; bases outside gene matches: 4. The length of the CDR3 is 15 residues. The germline gives CDR1 KGHDR, CDR2 SFDVKD. The CDR3 coding sequence is TGTGCCACCAGTGAGTCAGGGACAGGGGGTCAGCCCCAGCATTTT. This codes for CATSESGTGGQPQHF.

This rearrangement joins TRBV7-8 to TRBJ1-5; D remains unclear. Trimming cost V 5 bases and J 7 bases, with 12 bases left between them. The CDR3 is 13 residues long. Germline V gene sequence: CDR1 SGHVS, CDR2 FQNEAQ. Written as DNA, the CDR3 is TGTGCCAGCAGCCAAGATCTTAGGCAGCCCCAGCATTTT. This gives the protein CASSQDLRQPQHF.

The chain joins TRBV29-1 to TRBJ2-2, with D tentatively TRBD2 (7 bases). The germline CDR1 and CDR2 sequences are SQVTM and ANQGSEA. V shed 7 bases and J shed 7 bases, with 13 bases lying between them. The CDR3 extends over 12 amino acids. The CDR3 protein is CSAGGRGGELFF. CDR3 DNA: TGCAGCGCCGGGGGGCGGGGCGGGGAGCTGTTTTTT.

This clonotype came up a few times. The junction departs from germline at one end; a sequencing error may be responsible. This chain links TRBV10-3 with TRBJ2-2, with 9 bases aligning to TRBD2. The CDR3 spans 18 residues. Germline CDR1 ENHRY, CDR2 SYGVKD. The CDR3 region has the DNA TGTGCCAGCAGTTTCGTCCTGGGACTAGCAGGAGCTAGCGGGGAGCTGTTTTTT. Translating gives CASSFVLGLAGASGELFF.

The chain is built from TRBV15 and TRBJ2-5; D is tentatively TRBD1 or TRBD2 (6 bases each). Trimming pared 3 bases from V and 2 bases from J, leaving 13 bases between. CDR3 length equals 15 residues. Germline CDR1 LNHNV, CDR2 YYDKDF (reference sequence). The CDR3 region is CATSSHKGGQETQYF. Written as DNA, the CDR3 is TGTGCCACCAGCAGCCACAAGGGGGGACAAGAGACCCAGTACTTC.